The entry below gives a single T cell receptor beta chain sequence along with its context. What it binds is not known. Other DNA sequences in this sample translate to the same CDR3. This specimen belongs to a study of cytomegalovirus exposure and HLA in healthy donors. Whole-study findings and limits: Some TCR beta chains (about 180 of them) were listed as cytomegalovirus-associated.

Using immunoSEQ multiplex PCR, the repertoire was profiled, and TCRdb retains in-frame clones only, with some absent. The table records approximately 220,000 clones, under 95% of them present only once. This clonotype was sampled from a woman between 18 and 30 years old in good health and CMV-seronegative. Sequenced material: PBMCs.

CDR3 sequence (DNA): TGTGCCAGCAGCGTGGCAGGGGGCGGATACGAGCAGTACTTC. Its protein is CASSVAGGGYEQYF. This chain connects TRBV9 to TRBJ2-7, with 8 bases matching TRBD1. Germline CDR1 reads SGDLS; CDR2 reads YYNGEE. The CDR3 runs 14 residues. Trimming cost V 2 bases and J 4 bases; bases outside gene matches: 5. Full variable domain (remainder filled in from reference TRBV9 and TRBJ2-7): DSGVTQTPKHLITATGQRVTLRCSPRSGDLSVYWYQQSLDQGLQFLIQYYNGEERAKGNILERFSAQQFPDLHSELNLSSLELGDSALYFCASSVAGGGYEQYFGPGTRLTVT.